This TCR beta chain stems from a study of cytomegalovirus exposure and HLA in healthy donors. Study results and caveats: There were fewer than 200 TCR beta chains listed as cytomegalovirus-associated. Within a later analysis, the majority of CMV-associated TCR beta chains appeared HLA-restricted.

Researchers ran the PCR with 60 Vbeta and 13 Jbeta primers. TCRdb keeps only in-frame clones here, not all; method: immunoSEQ multiplex PCR. Its table records approximately 120,000 clones. On this clone itself: Its antigen is not known.

J lost 0 bases, V lost 5 bases, and 5 bases had no gene match. The CDR3 is 14 amino acids. Germline V gene data show CDR1 as SGHRS and CDR2 as YFSETQ. The source material was PBMCs. The TCR was taken from a man aged 35 to 55 in good health and CMV-seronegative. V is TRBV5-1 and J is TRBJ2-7; 7 positions agree with TRBD2. The CDR3 loop reads CASRGGVFSYEQYF. As DNA, the CDR3 is TGCGCCAGCAGGGGAGGGGTCTTCTCCTACGAGCAGTACTTC.